What follows are 21 T cell receptor beta chains derived from one specimen sequenced in a study of T cells in tumors after PD-1 blockade. Method: immunoSEQ multiplex PCR; TCRdb's copy keeps in-frame clones and lacks some. The table has more than 12,000 clones, 65% to 70% seen once. The input for sequencing was tumor tissue, taken after anti-PD-1 treatment. These receptor sequences come from a human donor with cutaneous squamous cell carcinoma.

The J gene is TRBJ2-1, the V gene TRBV6-5; D uncertain. The germline gives CDR1 MNHEY, CDR2 SVGAGI. V was pared by 0 bases and J by 13 bases, with 13 bases between. The CDR3 is 13 residues long. The DNA of the CDR3 is TGTGCCAGCAGTTACTCGAGTGCGGCCCAACAGTTCTTC. Its translation: CASSYSSAAQQFF.

This sequence joins TRBV6-2 or TRBV6-3 and TRBJ2-4; possibly TRBD1 for D (7 bases). From germline, CDR1 is MNHEY and CDR2 SVGEGT. V was trimmed by 6 bases and J by 3 bases, leaving 15 bases between them. The CDR3 spans 15 residues. For the CDR3, the DNA is TGTGCCAGCAGCGACGGGGGACAGTACAAAAACATTCAGTACTTC. This sequence encodes CASSDGGQYKNIQYF.

This sequence joins TRBV5-1 and TRBJ2-1; D is perhaps TRBD1 (6 bases). This CDR3 is 14 amino acids long. Per germline, CDR1 SGHRS and CDR2 YFSETQ. V was trimmed by 4 bases and J by 1 base, leaving 9 bases between them. CDR3 coding DNA: TGCGCCAGCAGCCTGGACAGTTCCTACAATGAGCAGTTCTTC. Encoded protein: CASSLDSSYNEQFF.

This clone ranks as medium-sized. This rearrangement joins TRBV24-1 to TRBJ2-1; maybe TRBD2 (6 bases). This CDR3 has 17 amino acids. V was clipped by 7 bases and J by 3 bases, with 21 bases between them. Germline lookup yields CDR1 KGHDR and CDR2 SFDVKD. CDR3 nucleotides: TGTGCCACCAGCCCGGGGTACGGTAGCGGAAACTACAATGAGCAGTTCTTC. Residues: CATSPGYGSGNYNEQFF.

The chain uses TRBV4-3 and TRBJ2-1, with TRBD1 identical over 7 bases. This CDR3 region has 17 residues. The germline gives CDR1 LGHNA, CDR2 YSLEER. Trimming cost V 1 base and J 5 bases; bases outside gene matches: 11. For the CDR3, the DNA is TGCGCCAGCAGCCAAGTCTCGTGGGACAGCGAGGACAATGAGCAGTTCTTC. It codes for CASSQVSWDSEDNEQFF.

The rearrangement links TRBV5-1 to TRBJ2-5, with D possibly TRBD2 on 5 matching bases. Germline lookup yields CDR1 SGHRS and CDR2 YFSETQ. V was trimmed by 4 bases and J by 5 bases, leaving 12 bases between them. The CDR3 is 13 amino acids. This CDR3 reads CASSLQRAETQYF. The CDR3 DNA follows: TGCGCCAGCAGCCTACAGAGGGCGGAGACCCAGTACTTC.

This chain uses TRBV29-1 with TRBJ1-2; D unclear. The ends were cut back, 3 bases at V and 1 base at J, with 9 bases in the middle. The CDR3 has 13 residues. The germline V gene encodes CDR1 SQVTM and CDR2 ANQGSEA. DNA of the CDR3: TGCAGCGTTGAGGTACCGATTAACTATGGCTACACCTTC. This codes for CSVEVPINYGYTF.

This clone appeared a few times. The CDR3 nucleotides are TGTGCCAGCAGCTCCCCGGACAGGGTCCACGAGCAGTACTTC. This encodes CASSSPDRVHEQYF. This chain links TRBV5-5 with TRBJ2-7; 8 bases match TRBD1. CDR1 and CDR2 from the germline V gene are SGHKS and YYEKEE (reference sequence). Trimming removed 3 bases from V and 5 bases from J; junction bases left unmatched: 7. This CDR3 has 14 amino acids.

The rearrangement links TRBV7-6 to TRBJ2-5; 10 bases fit TRBD2. Germline V gene sequence: CDR1 SGHVS, CDR2 FNYEAQ. V lost 5 bases to trimming and J lost 2 bases; unmatched junction nucleotides: 8. The CDR3 runs 16 residues. The CDR3 spells CASSPETSGQQETQYF. The DNA for the CDR3 is TGTGCCAGCAGCCCCGAGACTAGCGGGCAGCAAGAGACCCAGTACTTC.

This clone ranks as medium-sized. In nucleotides, the CDR3 is TGTGCCTGGAGTAACGGGGGCAAATTCGGCAATGAGCAGTTCTTC. It is translated as CAWSNGGKFGNEQFF. The chain carries TRBV30 and TRBJ2-1, with D perhaps TRBD1 or TRBD2 (6 bases each). V shed 2 bases and J shed 6 bases, with 17 bases lying between them. The CDR3 length is 15 residues. The germline V gene encodes CDR1 GTSNPN and CDR2 SVGIG (reference sequence). The complete variable domain, with remaining parts taken from reference TRBV30 and TRBJ2-1, reads SQTIHQWPATLVQPVGSPLSLECTVEGTSNPNLYWYRQAAGRGLQLLFYSVGIGQISSEVPQNLSASRPQDRQFILSSKKLLLSDSGFYLCAWSNGGKFGNEQFFGPGTRLTVL.

The V and J genes are TRBV2 and TRBJ2-2, with D maybe TRBD1 (5 bases). Trimming took off 3 bases at V and 5 bases at J, with 10 bases between the two ends. Looked up from germline, CDR1 is SNHLY and CDR2 is FYNNEI. CDR3 size: 14 residues. The CDR3 protein is CASSDQGRTGELFF. The DNA of the CDR3 is TGTGCCAGCAGTGATCAGGGCAGGACCGGGGAGCTGTTTTTT.

This clone came up a few times. The rearrangement uses TRBV3-1 (or the pseudogene TRBV3-2) and TRBJ2-3, with D unresolved. Germline assignment: CDR1 LGHDT and CDR2 YNNKEL (reference sequence). Deletions cut 3 bases from V and 9 bases from J, with 7 bases between. The CDR3 sequence is 11 residues long. The CDR3 region is CASSQSRTQYF. The CDR3 DNA sequence: TGTGCCAGCAGCCAGTCTCGAACGCAGTATTTT.

The chain has TRBV27 and TRBJ2-1; 9 nucleotides align to TRBD1. Germline trimming cut 8 bases from V and 2 bases from J; bases unmatched to any gene: 4. The CDR3 runs to 14 residues. Germline assignment: CDR1 MNHEY and CDR2 SMNVEV (reference sequence). The CDR3 is CASRGQGPYNEQFF. In DNA form, the CDR3 reads TGTGCCAGCCGAGGACAGGGGCCCTACAATGAGCAGTTCTTC.

The chain couples TRBV21-1 to TRBJ2-7; the table assigns TRBD1, which was not confirmed against the DNA. TRBV21-1 is termed a pseudogene. CDR3 length: 19 residues. The CDR3 protein is CASSKAPSTQACFVYEQYF. The CDR3 coding sequence is TGTGCCAGCAGCAAAGCCCCATCAACTCAGGCTTGTTTTGTCTACGAGCAGTACTTC.

This clone is deemed medium-sized (0.01 to 0.1%). The chain combines TRBV4-1 with TRBJ1-2; 9 bases line up with TRBD1. The CDR3 totals 19 residues. Germline V CDR1 and CDR2: MGHRA, YSYEKL. V gave up 3 bases and J gave up 5 bases; unmatched junction bases: 19. The CDR3 bases are TGCGCCAGCAGCCACGACGTTGTTGGACAGGGGCCTCCCGATTATGGCTACACCTTC. Protein product: CASSHDVVGQGPPDYGYTF.

V is TRBV28 and J is TRBJ2-5; D ambiguous. This CDR3 has 14 amino acids. CDR1 MDHEN and CDR2 SYDVKM come from the germline V gene. V shed 2 bases and J shed 1 base, with 8 bases lying between them. In nucleotides, the CDR3 is TGTGCCAGCAGTTTAGATCAGAGCCAAGAGACCCAGTACTTC. It is translated as CASSLDQSQETQYF.

With respect to this clone: The junction does not match germline at one end; this may be a read error. Other DNA sequences within the sample encode an identical CDR3. The genes are TRBV9 and TRBJ2-3; possible D gene TRBD2, 6 bases. This CDR3 is 14 amino acids long. From germline, CDR1 is SGDLS and CDR2 YYNGEE. The CDR3 is CASSVAGGSDTQYF. The DNA for the CDR3 is TGTGCTAGCAGCGTAGCCGGGGGTTCAGATACGCAGTATTTT.

The chain combines TRBV9 with TRBJ2-3, with D possibly matching TRBD2 (5 bases). V gave up 2 bases and J gave up 2 bases, with 18 bases separating them. CDR1 and CDR2 (germline): SGDLS, YYNGEE. The CDR3 runs to 17 residues. CDR3 bases: TGTGCCAGCAGCGTTCTCAGGCGGGCGAAATACACAGATACGCAGTATTTT. This translates into CASSVLRRAKYTDTQYF.

The V gene is TRBV7-9, the J gene TRBJ2-2; 7 bases align to TRBD2. The CDR3 extends over 17 amino acids. CDR1 and CDR2 from the germline V gene are SEHNR and FQNEAQ (reference sequence). The J segment lost 0 bases and the V segment lost 4 bases, leaving 8 bases of the junction unmatched. The CDR3 reads CASSSTSRYANTGELFF. The CDR3 bases are TGTGCCAGCAGCTCGACTAGCAGATACGCGAACACCGGGGAGCTGTTTTTT.

This clone occurred once. The chain joins TRBV28 to TRBJ2-1, with D perhaps matching TRBD2 (5 bases). Trimming shortened V by 4 bases and J by 4 bases, and 14 bases separated the two germline ends. This CDR3 region has 15 residues. Germline loops: CDR1 MDHEN, CDR2 SYDVKM. CDR3 nucleotide sequence: TGTGCCAGCAGTTCGGGCCTAGCTGGGTACAATGAGCAGTTCTTC. This translates into CASSSGLAGYNEQFF.

The chain recombines TRBV6-2 or TRBV6-3 with TRBJ2-5, with TRBD1 matching 7 bases. Trimming cost V 6 bases and J 2 bases; bases outside gene matches: 3. Germline V gene data show CDR1 as MNHEY and CDR2 as SVGEGT. There are 13 residues in the CDR3. CDR3 protein: CASRYRGQETQYF. The CDR3 DNA is TGTGCCAGCAGATACAGGGGTCAAGAGACCCAGTACTTC.